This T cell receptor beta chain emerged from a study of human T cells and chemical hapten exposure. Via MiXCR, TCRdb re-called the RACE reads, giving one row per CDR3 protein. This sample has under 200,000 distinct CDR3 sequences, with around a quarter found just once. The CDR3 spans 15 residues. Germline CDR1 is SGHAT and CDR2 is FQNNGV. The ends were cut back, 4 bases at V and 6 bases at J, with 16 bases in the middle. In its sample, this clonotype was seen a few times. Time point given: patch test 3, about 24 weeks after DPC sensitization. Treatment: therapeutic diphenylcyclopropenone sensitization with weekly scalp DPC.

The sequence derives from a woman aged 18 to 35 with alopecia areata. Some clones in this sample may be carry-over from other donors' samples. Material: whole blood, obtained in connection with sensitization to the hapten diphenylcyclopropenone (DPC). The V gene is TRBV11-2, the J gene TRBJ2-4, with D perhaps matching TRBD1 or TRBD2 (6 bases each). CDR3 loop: CASSSGGTPLNIQYF. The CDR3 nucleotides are TGTGCCAGCAGCTCTGGCGGGACACCATTAAACATTCAGTACTTC. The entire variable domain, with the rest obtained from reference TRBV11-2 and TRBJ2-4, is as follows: EAGVAQSPRYKIIEKRQSVAFWCNPISGHATLYWYQQILGQGPKLLIQFQNNGVVDDSQLPKDRFSAERLKGVDSTLKIQPAKLEDSAVYLCASSSGGTPLNIQYFGAGTRLSVL.